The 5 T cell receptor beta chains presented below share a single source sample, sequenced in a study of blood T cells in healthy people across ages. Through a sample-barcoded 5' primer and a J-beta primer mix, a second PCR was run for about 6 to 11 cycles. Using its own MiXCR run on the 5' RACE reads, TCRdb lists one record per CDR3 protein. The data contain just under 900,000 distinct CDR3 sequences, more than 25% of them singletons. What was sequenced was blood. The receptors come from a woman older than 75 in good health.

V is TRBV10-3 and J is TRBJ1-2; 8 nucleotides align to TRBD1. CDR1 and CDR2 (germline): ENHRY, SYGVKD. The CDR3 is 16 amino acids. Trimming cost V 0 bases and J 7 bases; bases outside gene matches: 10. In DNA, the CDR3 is TGTGCCATCAGTGAGTCGACTCCCGGACAGGGTCGTGGCTACACCTTC. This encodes CAISESTPGQGRGYTF.

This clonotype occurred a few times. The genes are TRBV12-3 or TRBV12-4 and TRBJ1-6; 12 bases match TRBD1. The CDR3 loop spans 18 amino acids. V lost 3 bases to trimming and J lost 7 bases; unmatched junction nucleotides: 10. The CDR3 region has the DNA TGTGCCAGCAGTTTTCGGTTTCCGGGACAGGGGGCGAATTCACCCCTCCACTTT. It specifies CASSFRFPGQGANSPLHF.

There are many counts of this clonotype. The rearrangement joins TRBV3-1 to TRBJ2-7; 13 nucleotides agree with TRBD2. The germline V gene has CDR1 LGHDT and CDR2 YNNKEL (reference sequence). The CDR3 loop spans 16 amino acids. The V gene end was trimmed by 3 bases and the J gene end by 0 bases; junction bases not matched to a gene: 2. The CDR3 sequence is CASSQGLAGNSYEQYF. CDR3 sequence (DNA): TGTGCCAGCAGCCAGGGACTAGCGGGGAACTCCTACGAGCAGTACTTC.

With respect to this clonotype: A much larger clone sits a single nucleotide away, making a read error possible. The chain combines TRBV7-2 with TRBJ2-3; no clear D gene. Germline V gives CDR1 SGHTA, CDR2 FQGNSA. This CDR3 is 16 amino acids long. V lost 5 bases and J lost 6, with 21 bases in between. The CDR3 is CTSSPGRNTYPDTQYF. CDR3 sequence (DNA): TGTACCAGCAGCCCAGGACGGAACACTTACCCCGATACGCAGTATTTT.

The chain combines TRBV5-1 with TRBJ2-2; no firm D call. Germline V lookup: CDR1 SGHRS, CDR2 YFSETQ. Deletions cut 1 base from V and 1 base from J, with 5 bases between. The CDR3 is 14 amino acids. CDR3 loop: CASSLNWNTGELFF. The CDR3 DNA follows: TGCGCCAGCAGCTTGAACTGGAACACCGGGGAGCTGTTTTTT.